Below, one TCR beta chain is given with its context. Its antigen has not been determined. The sample holds no much larger clone one base away, and base qualities are not on file. The sample comes from a study of PD-1 blockade in classical Hodgkin lymphoma (TCRdb year 2020). Turning to the overall study: Nivolumab dosing was 3 mg/kg intravenously every 2 weeks, continuing until either disease progression or unacceptable toxicity. To define a peripheral blood immune signature of response to PD-1 blockade in classical Hodgkin lymphoma, the study combined TCR beta sequencing with CyTOF.

Broad study findings and their caveats: The study was limited to a single clinical trial cohort, and causes of repertoire differences, possibly disease activity or prior therapy, remained undefined. By C4D1, a significant rise was seen in CD4+ TCR diversity but not in CD8+ TCR diversity (p=0.0027 vs p=0.16), and the rise was most apparent among complete responders (p=0.02). Patients starting nivolumab less than 1 year after ASCT had lower diversity and were excluded from later analyses to avoid confounding by immune reconstitution. Baseline diversity similar to that of newly diagnosed patients was observed in trial patients achieving complete response, whereas significantly lower diversity was observed in partial responders and progressors. Baseline TCR diversity was reported to be lower in newly diagnosed patients than in healthy donors, and even lower in relapsed/refractory patients.

The time point label of this sample denotes: cycle 4 day 1 (C4D1), after about 6 weeks of nivolumab. Relapse after autologous stem cell transplantation had occurred in all trial patients, and cohorts A, B and C were distinguished by prior brentuximab vedotin exposure. The trial cohort included 50 to 60 patients with relapsed/refractory classical Hodgkin lymphoma, and each patient had a best overall response of complete response, partial response or progressive disease. Trial patients were treated with single-agent nivolumab in the multi-cohort phase II CheckMate 205 trial. An independent review committee assessed best overall response using the 2007 International Working Group response criteria. PBMCs from the trial were collected at three points: immediately before nivolumab initiation (C1D1), and during therapy at cycle 2 day 1 and cycle 4 day 1. Peripheral blood was collected in 8 mL Vacutainer Cell Preparation Tubes, from which PBMCs were isolated by centrifugation and then cryopreserved.

Genomic DNA was extracted with the Qiagen DNeasy kit from unsorted PBMCs and from negatively selected CD4+ and CD8+ fractions. Using primers that anneal to V and J segments, immunoSEQ multiplex PCR amplified the TCR beta CDR3 regions. A synthetic immune receptor repertoire was used to minimize amplification bias, and any remaining bias was removed computationally after sequencing. From the authors' description of their analysis: Custom Python scripts were used to quantify repertoire diversity as the Shannon entropy index. Unsorted, CD4+ and CD8+ repertoires were analyzed separately, except for combined analyses in which CD4+ and CD8+ sequences were merged in silico. A clone counted as expanded when the clone's frequency after treatment rose at least 2-fold relative to C1D1, and clones undetected at baseline were given a pseudocount of 0.5. Singleton clones were defined as clones with 0 or 1 copy at C1D1, and non-singleton clones were defined as clones with 2 or more copies. Clones expanded in unsorted samples were labelled as CD4+, CD8+ or unknown by matching protein sequences in sorted samples from the same patient. Diversity changes from C1D1 to C4D1 were tested in paired samples using Wilcoxon tests. In its TCRdb copy, this immuneACCESS table keeps in-frame sequences only and misses some clones. Where compared with another copy, unresolved V genes explain less than half of these, and the others have no known cause. V, J and clone size reflect that table, while D and trimming were determined from the DNA. The sample table lists 64,000 or so clones, more than 80% of them with a count of one. Of the sample, 6.5% to 9.5% falls within the top ten clones.

The CDR3 runs 17 residues from the cysteine to the phenylalanine. The entry retains the CDR3 DNA only, 51 bases that are in frame from base 1. V and J are trimmed by 6 bases and 7 bases, and the gene matches miss 19 bases of the junction. CDR1 and CDR2, looked up from the germline V gene, are ENHRY and SYGVKD. This receptor was identified in a human donor with classical Hodgkin lymphoma. Rearrangement joined TRBV10-3 to TRBJ1-2; 8 of the junction bases match TRBD1. Sequencing was performed on peripheral blood mononuclear cells (PBMCs), taken before the fourth cycle of nivolumab. The CDR3 in this case is CAISRGWGTGVASGYTF. At the DNA level, the sequence is TGTGCCATCAGCAGAGGGTGGGGGACAGGAGTAGCATCTGGCTACACCTTC.